This record looks at one TCR beta chain sequence and its context. Antigen unknown. Primers: 60 Vbeta forward and 13 Jbeta reverse. Some clones are missing from TCRdb's copy, which holds only in-frame ones; the method was immunoSEQ multiplex PCR. The sample yields nearly 200,000 clones, about 89% seen once. This sample is part of a study of cytomegalovirus exposure and HLA in healthy donors. Study conclusions and caveats: Among TCR beta chains, those listed as cytomegalovirus-associated numbered around 160.

This CDR3 contains 13 residues. V gave up 3 bases and J gave up 9 bases, with 12 bases separating them. Germline V lookup: CDR1 MNHNS, CDR2 SASEGT. The rearrangement links TRBV6-1 to TRBJ2-4; D uncertain. This clonotype was sampled from a young man in good health and CMV-seronegative. Sequenced input: PBMCs. In nucleotides, the CDR3 is TGTGCCAGCAGTGATAGAGTCCCTCCCATTCAGTACTTC. Its translation is CASSDRVPPIQYF.